This section outlines one T cell receptor beta chain sequence together with its context. Its specificity is unknown. This CDR3 region has 14 residues. Germline CDR1 and CDR2: MNHEY and SVGAGI. Trimming took 4 bases from V and 7 from J, leaving 16 bases between them. These data come from a study of identifying expanded T cells in peripheral blood. Notes on the study in general: Approximately 2-week clone count variance significantly increased as total template count grew.

TCRdb's copy holds only in-frame clones and misses some; the assay was immunoSEQ multiplex PCR. This sample carries about 100,000 clones, about 90% of them seen once, and the ten largest clones take 5.6%. This TCR derives from a person aged 18-70 years in good health. The sequenced sample was blood. V and J are TRBV6-5 and TRBJ1-2; weak D call: TRBD1 (6 bases). The CDR3 protein is CASSSNRERGGYTF. The CDR3 DNA is TGTGCCAGCAGTTCCAACAGGGAGAGGGGTGGCTACACCTTC.